The clone carrying this TCR beta chain has a handful of counts. Its antigen remains unknown. Germline is not matched at one junction end, which may reflect a read error. This entry comes from a study of graft-versus-host responses after intestinal transplantation. Study overall: Each transplant was multivisceral, liver-intestinal, or isolated intestinal. Uniformly, recipients were administered anti-thymocyte globulin induction with subsequent tacrolimus and steroids for approximately three years.

Graft material was processed, releasing intraepithelial and lamina propria lymphocytes. Clones were read by immunoSEQ multiplex PCR, and TCRdb kept only the in-frame ones, dropping some. Of some 10,000 clones listed, around four fifths are singletons. General study results and limits: Peak levels of circulating GvH clones tracked with early post-transplant HvG declines. Elevated graft-versus-host to host-versus-graft clonal ratios in allografts were recorded for patients with graft-donor T cell macrochimerism.

This TCR came from a human patient who received an intestinal transplant, so some T cells may come from the graft donor. The specimen was ileum tissue, collected 23 days after intestinal transplant.

The CDR3: CASSNGRVGKTVF. The CDR3 DNA is TGTGCCAGCAGTAACGGCAGGGTAGGAAAAACTGTTTTT. V is TRBV27 and J is TRBJ1-4; D may be TRBD1 (5 bases). Germline V gives CDR1 MNHEY, CDR2 SMNVEV (reference sequence). This CDR3 spans 13 amino acids.